This T cell receptor beta chain comes out of a study of cytomegalovirus exposure and HLA in healthy donors. In the PCR, 60 Vbeta and 13 Jbeta primers were used. Assay: immunoSEQ multiplex PCR; the TCRdb copy retains only in-frame clones and omits some. This table has under 150,000 clones, 70% to 80% appearing once. V was cut by 0 bases and J by 7 bases, with 14 bases left in between. Per germline, CDR1 SGHRS and CDR2 YFSETQ. The length of the CDR3 is 14 residues. The sequenced sample consisted of PBMCs. The chain links TRBV5-1 to TRBJ2-7, with D perhaps matching TRBD2 (6 bases). This sequence was found in a woman between 45 and 60 years old in good health and CMV-seronegative. This CDR3 reads CASSLGAGSGEQYF. CDR3 sequence (DNA): TGCGCCAGCAGCTTGGGCGCGGGATCGGGAGAGCAGTACTTC.